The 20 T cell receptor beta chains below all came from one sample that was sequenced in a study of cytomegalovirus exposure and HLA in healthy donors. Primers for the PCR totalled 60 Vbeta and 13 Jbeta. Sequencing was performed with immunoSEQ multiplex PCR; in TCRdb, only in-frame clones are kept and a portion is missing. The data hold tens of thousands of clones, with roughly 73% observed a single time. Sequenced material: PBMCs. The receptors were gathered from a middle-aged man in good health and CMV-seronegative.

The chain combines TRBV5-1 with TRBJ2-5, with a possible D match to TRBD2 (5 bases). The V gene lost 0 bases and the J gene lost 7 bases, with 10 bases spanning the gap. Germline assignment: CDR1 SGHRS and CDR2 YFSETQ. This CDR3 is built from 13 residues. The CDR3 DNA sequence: TGCGCCAGCAGCTTGGATGGGAGCGGGACCCAGTACTTC. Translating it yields CASSLDGSGTQYF.

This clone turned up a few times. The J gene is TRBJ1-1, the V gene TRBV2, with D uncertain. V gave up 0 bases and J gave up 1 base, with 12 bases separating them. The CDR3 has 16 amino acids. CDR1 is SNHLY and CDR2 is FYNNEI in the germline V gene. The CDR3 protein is CASSEAGRHANTEAFF. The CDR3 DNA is TGTGCCAGCAGTGAAGCCGGGAGACACGCGAACACTGAAGCTTTCTTT.

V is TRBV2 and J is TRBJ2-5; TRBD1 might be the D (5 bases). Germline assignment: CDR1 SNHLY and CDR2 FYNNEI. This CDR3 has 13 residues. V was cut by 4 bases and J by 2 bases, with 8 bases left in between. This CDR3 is CASSGTLQETQYF. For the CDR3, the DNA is TGTGCCAGCAGTGGGACACTACAAGAGACCCAGTACTTC. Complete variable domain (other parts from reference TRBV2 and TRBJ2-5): EPEVTQTPSHQVTQMGQEVILRCVPISNHLYFYWYRQILGQKVEFLVSFYNNEISEKSEIFDDQFSVERPDGSNFTLKIRSTKLEDSAMYFCASSGTLQETQYFGPGTRLLVL.

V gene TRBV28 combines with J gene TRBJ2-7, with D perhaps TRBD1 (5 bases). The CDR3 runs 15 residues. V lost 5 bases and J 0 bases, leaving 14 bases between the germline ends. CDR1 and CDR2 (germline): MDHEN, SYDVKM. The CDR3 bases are TGTGCCAGCAGTCCCCCGGTGGGGCGCTCCTACGAGCAGTACTTC. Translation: CASSPPVGRSYEQYF.

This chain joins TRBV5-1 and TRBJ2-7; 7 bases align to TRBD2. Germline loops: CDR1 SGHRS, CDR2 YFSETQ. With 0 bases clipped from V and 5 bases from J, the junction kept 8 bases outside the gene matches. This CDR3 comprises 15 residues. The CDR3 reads CASSLAGEGRHEQYF. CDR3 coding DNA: TGCGCCAGCAGCTTGGCCGGGGAGGGCCGGCACGAGCAGTACTTC.

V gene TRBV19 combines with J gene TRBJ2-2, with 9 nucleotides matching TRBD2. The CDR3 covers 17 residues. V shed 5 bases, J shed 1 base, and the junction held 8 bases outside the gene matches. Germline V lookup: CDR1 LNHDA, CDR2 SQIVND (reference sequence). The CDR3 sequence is CASSYGSGRRNTGELFF. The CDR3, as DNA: TGTGCCAGTAGTTATGGTAGCGGGAGACGGAACACCGGGGAGCTGTTTTTT. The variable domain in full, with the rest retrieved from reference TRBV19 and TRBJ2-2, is DGGITQSPKYLFRKEGQNVTLSCEQNLNHDAMYWYRQDPGQGLRLIYYSQIVNDFQKGDIAEGYSVSREKKESFPLTVTSAQKNPTAFYLCASSYGSGRRNTGELFFGEGSRLTVL.

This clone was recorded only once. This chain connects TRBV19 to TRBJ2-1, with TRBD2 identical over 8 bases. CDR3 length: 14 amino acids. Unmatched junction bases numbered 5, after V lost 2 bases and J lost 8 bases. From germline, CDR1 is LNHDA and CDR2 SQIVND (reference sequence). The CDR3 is CASSIRGLADEQFF. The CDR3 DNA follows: TGTGCCAGTAGTATACGAGGACTAGCTGATGAGCAGTTCTTC.

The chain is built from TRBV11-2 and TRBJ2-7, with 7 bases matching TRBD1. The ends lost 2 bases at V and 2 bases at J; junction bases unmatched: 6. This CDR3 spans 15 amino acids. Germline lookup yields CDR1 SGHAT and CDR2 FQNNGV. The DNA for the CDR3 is TGTGCCAGCAGCTTAACACCACAGGGGACCTACGAGCAGTACTTC. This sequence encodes CASSLTPQGTYEQYF.

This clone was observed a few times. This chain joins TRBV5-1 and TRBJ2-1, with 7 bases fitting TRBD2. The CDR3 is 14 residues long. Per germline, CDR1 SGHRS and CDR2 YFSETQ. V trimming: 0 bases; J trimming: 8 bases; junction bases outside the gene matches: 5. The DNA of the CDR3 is TGCGCCAGCAGCTTGGGACTAGCCCACGATGAGCAGTTCTTC. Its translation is CASSLGLAHDEQFF.

As DNA, the CDR3 is TGCGCCAGCAGCCGTGGGGAGGGTGGCACTGAAGCTTTCTTT. It specifies CASSRGEGGTEAFF. J is TRBJ1-1 and V is TRBV5-1; no firm D call. The CDR3 loop spans 14 amino acids. Germline CDR1 and CDR2: SGHRS and YFSETQ. The V gene lost 4 bases and the J gene lost 4 bases, with 14 bases spanning the gap.

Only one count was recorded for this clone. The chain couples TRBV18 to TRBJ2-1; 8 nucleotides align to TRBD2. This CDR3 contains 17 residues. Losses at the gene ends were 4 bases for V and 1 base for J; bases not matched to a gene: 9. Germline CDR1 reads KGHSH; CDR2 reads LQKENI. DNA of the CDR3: TGTGCCAGCTCACTGTCCACCGCGGGGGGTTCCTACAATGAGCAGTTCTTC. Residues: CASSLSTAGGSYNEQFF.

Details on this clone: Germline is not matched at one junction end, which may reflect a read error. The DNA for the CDR3 is TGTTCCAGCAGCTTAGGGTTGATGGCGGCAGCCAATCCTGAAAAACTGTTTTTT. It encodes CSSSLGLMAAANPEKLFF. V and J are TRBV7-9 and TRBJ1-4; unclear D gene. The CDR3 extends over 18 amino acids. Germline V gene lookup returns CDR1 SEHNR and CDR2 FQNEAQ (reference sequence).

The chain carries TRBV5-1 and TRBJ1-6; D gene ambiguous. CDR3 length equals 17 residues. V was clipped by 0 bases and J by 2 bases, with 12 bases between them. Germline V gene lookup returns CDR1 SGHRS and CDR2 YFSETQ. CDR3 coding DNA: TGCGCCAGCAGCTTGGAGCCTTTGGGCACCTATAATTCACCCCTCCACTTT. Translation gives CASSLEPLGTYNSPLHF.

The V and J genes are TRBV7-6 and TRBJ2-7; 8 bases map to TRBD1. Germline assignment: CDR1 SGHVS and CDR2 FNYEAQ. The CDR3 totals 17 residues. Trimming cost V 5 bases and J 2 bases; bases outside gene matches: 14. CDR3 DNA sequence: TGTGCCAGCAGCCTCACTAAGGGAGCAGGGGGCCCCTACGAGCAGTACTTC. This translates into CASSLTKGAGGPYEQYF.

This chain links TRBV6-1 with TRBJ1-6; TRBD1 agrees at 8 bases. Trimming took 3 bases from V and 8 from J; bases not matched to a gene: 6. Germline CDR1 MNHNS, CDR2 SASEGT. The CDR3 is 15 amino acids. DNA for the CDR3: TGTGCCAGCAGTGATAACAGGGGGGATCATTCACCCCTCCACTTT. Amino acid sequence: CASSDNRGDHSPLHF.

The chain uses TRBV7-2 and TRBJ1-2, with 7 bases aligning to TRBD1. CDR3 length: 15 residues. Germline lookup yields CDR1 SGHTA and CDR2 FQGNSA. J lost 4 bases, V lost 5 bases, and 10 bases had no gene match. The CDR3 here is CASSDRAGTLYGYTF. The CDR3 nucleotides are TGTGCCAGCAGCGACAGGGCCGGGACACTCTATGGCTACACCTTC.

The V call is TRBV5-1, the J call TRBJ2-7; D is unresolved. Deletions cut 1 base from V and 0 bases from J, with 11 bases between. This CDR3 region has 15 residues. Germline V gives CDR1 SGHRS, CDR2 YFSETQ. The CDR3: CASSLSMGLSYEQYF. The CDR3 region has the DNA TGCGCCAGCAGCTTGTCCATGGGCCTCTCCTACGAGCAGTACTTC.

This chain's CDR3 is CASSKPGTGRLEAFF. As DNA, the CDR3 is TGTGCCAGTAGTAAACCCGGGACAGGGAGATTAGAAGCTTTCTTT. This chain uses TRBV19 with TRBJ1-1; 9 bases align to TRBD1. The CDR3 contains 15 residues. Trimming cost V 4 bases and J 8 bases; bases outside gene matches: 11. The germline V gene has CDR1 LNHDA and CDR2 SQIVND (reference sequence). The full variable domain, in which reference TRBV19 and TRBJ1-1 provide the parts outside the CDR3, is DGGITQSPKYLFRKEGQNVTLSCEQNLNHDAMYWYRQDPGQGLRLIYYSQIVNDFQKGDIAEGYSVSREKKESFPLTVTSAQKNPTAFYLCASSKPGTGRLEAFFGQGTRLTVV.

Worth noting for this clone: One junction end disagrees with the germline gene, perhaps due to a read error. CDR3 residues: CAGSLGLAQFF. CDR3 DNA sequence: TGTGCCGGCAGCTTAGGCTTAGCGCAGTTCTTC. The chain is built from TRBV7-2 and TRBJ2-1; D gene uncertain. This CDR3 comprises 11 residues. Germline lookup yields CDR1 SGHTA and CDR2 FQGNSA.

CDR3 in amino acids: CASSVTEPSGYTF. CDR3 nucleotides: TGTGCCAGCAGCGTAACAGAGCCCTCTGGCTACACCTTC. The chain uses TRBV5-6 and TRBJ1-2; D is unresolved. Germline V gene lookup returns CDR1 SGHDT and CDR2 YYEEEE. This CDR3 contains 13 residues. V shed 4 bases and J shed 7 bases, with 14 bases lying between them.